Each of the 13 T cell receptor beta chains below was sequenced from the same sample in a study of beta chain features in type 1 diabetes. Findings of the study overall: Shorter TCRB CDR3s, moderately but significantly so, were found in Type 1 diabetes patients in all four CD4+ subsets.

No antigen has been assigned to these receptors. cDNA synthesis used the whole RNA isolate, giving expressed TCRB sequences. Assay used: immunoSEQ multiplex PCR; TCRdb lists only in-frame clones, some missing. The sample holds roughly 160,000 clones; around 8% are singletons and the top ten take under 0.65%. The sample consisted of central memory CD4+ T cells from blood. Every receptor here comes from a woman aged 18 to 35 with type 1 diabetes.

The rearrangement uses TRBV25-1 and TRBJ2-3; perhaps TRBD2 as D (7 bases). Germline CDR1 is MGHDK and CDR2 is SYGVNS. The CDR3 consists of 17 residues. Trimming stripped 2 bases from V and 2 bases from J, with 17 bases between. This CDR3 reads CASSEMGRGGLTDTQYF. CDR3 DNA: TGTGCCAGCAGTGAAATGGGGAGGGGGGGCCTCACAGATACGCAGTATTTT.

This clone was observed a few times. The rearrangement uses TRBV4-3 and TRBJ1-1; tentatively, D is TRBD1 (5 bases). Trimming pared 0 bases from V and 3 bases from J, leaving 8 bases between. The germline gives CDR1 LGHNA, CDR2 YSLEER. This CDR3 region has 14 residues. The CDR3 bases are TGCGCCAGCAGCCAAGATCGGGGGTACACTGAAGCTTTCTTT. Translation: CASSQDRGYTEAFF.

The chain recombines TRBV4-1 with TRBJ1-5; D is ambiguous. V was cut by 0 bases and J by 10 bases, with 19 bases left in between. This CDR3 has 16 residues. From germline, CDR1 is MGHRA and CDR2 YSYEKL. The CDR3 reads CASSQEERAALGPQHF. The CDR3, as DNA: TGCGCCAGCAGCCAAGAAGAGAGGGCAGCGCTTGGCCCCCAGCATTTT.

The rearrangement joins TRBV2 to TRBJ2-2; tentatively, D is TRBD2 (6 bases). The CDR3 length is 15 residues. The V end was cut by 4 bases, the J end by 3 bases, with 12 bases between. Germline CDR1 SNHLY, CDR2 FYNNEI. Here the CDR3 DNA reads TGTGCCAGCAGTGCAGCGGGCCTACACACCGGGGAGCTGTTTTTT. Protein: CASSAAGLHTGELFF.

V gene TRBV23-1 combines with J gene TRBJ2-1; 7 positions match TRBD2. TRBV23-1 is an ORF for which the function is uncertain. The CDR3 totals 15 residues. With 7 bases clipped from V and 0 bases from J, the junction kept 6 bases outside the gene matches. CDR3 region: CASKSERDSYNEQFF. The CDR3 coding sequence is TGCGCCAGCAAAAGTGAGCGGGACTCCTACAATGAGCAGTTCTTC.

This clone was seen a handful of times. The chain uses TRBV29-1 and TRBJ2-7; D gene uncertain. Trimming took 6 bases from V and 4 from J, leaving 13 bases between them. The CDR3 totals 12 residues. Germline CDR1 and CDR2: SQVTM and ANQGSEA. The DNA for the CDR3 is TGCAGCGTCAGAACAACCCGATACGAGCAGTACTTC. This sequence encodes CSVRTTRYEQYF.

This clone was observed many times. The chain couples TRBV29-1 to TRBJ2-3, with TRBD2 matching over 8 bases. From germline, CDR1 is SQVTM and CDR2 ANQGSEA. The junction had 19 bases not matched to a gene; V was cut back by 2 bases and J by 6 bases. The CDR3 has 18 residues. CDR3 loop: CSVEPIGLAGYWGDTQYF. The DNA of the CDR3 is TGCAGCGTTGAACCAATTGGCCTAGCGGGCTACTGGGGGGATACGCAGTATTTT.

This clone was counted a few times. The genes are TRBV18 and TRBJ2-5, with 10 nucleotides matching TRBD2. The CDR3 length is 14 residues. Per the germline V gene, CDR1 is KGHSH and CDR2 is LQKENI. The trim removed 4 bases at V and 3 bases at J, leaving 2 bases unmatched. The CDR3 loop reads CASSLGLAEETQYF. In nucleotides, the CDR3 is TGTGCCAGCTCACTCGGACTAGCGGAAGAGACCCAGTACTTC. Complete variable domain (other parts from reference TRBV18 and TRBJ2-5): NAGVMQNPRHLVRRRGQEARLRCSPMKGHSHVYWYRQLPEEGLKFMVYLQKENIIDESGMPKERFSAEFPKEGPSILRIQQVVRGDSAAYFCASSLGLAEETQYFGPGTRLLVL.

This clone was seen a handful of times. The chain couples TRBV14 to TRBJ2-2; no reliable D call. The CDR3 loop spans 13 amino acids. Trimming pared 0 bases from V and 8 bases from J, leaving 7 bases between. CDR1 and CDR2 (germline): SGHDN, FVKESK. For the CDR3, the DNA is TGTGCCAGCAGCCAAGATGTCCGGGGGGAGCTGTTTTTT. Amino acid sequence: CASSQDVRGELFF.

In this sample, this clone turned up a few times. This chain connects TRBV18 to TRBJ1-2; tentatively, D is TRBD1 (6 bases). The CDR3 is made up of 16 amino acids. V shed 8 bases and J shed 0 bases, with 19 bases lying between them. Looked up from germline, CDR1 is KGHSH and CDR2 is LQKENI. The CDR3 DNA is TGTGCCAGCACCCACGTTCCGGGACACTCTAACTATGGCTACACCTTC. Translation: CASTHVPGHSNYGYTF.

The V gene is TRBV19, the J gene TRBJ2-3; weak D call: TRBD2 (5 bases). Germline V gene data show CDR1 as LNHDA and CDR2 as SQIVND (reference sequence). The CDR3 spans 13 residues. V was cut by 10 bases and J by 2 bases, with 13 bases left in between. The CDR3 coding sequence is TGTGCCACCAGGACTGCATTCACAGATACGCAGTATTTT. It specifies CATRTAFTDTQYF.

In its sample, this clone was seen a few times. This chain links TRBV11-2 with TRBJ1-2; D may be TRBD1 (6 bases). The V gene lost 4 bases and the J gene lost 2 bases, with 11 bases spanning the gap. The CDR3 length is 14 residues. Germline values: CDR1 SGHAT, CDR2 FQNNGV. CDR3 loop: CASSSGRGNYGYTF. DNA for the CDR3: TGTGCCAGCAGCTCGGGCAGGGGAAACTATGGCTACACCTTC.

This clone was observed a few times. In DNA, the CDR3 is TGTGCCTGGAACCCTCGACAGGGAAAGGAGACCCAGTACTTC. It encodes CAWNPRQGKETQYF. The V gene is TRBV30, the J gene TRBJ2-5; 7 bases fit TRBD1. V gave up 4 bases and J gave up 5 bases; unmatched junction bases: 10. This CDR3 has 14 amino acids. Germline lookup yields CDR1 GTSNPN and CDR2 SVGIG (reference sequence).